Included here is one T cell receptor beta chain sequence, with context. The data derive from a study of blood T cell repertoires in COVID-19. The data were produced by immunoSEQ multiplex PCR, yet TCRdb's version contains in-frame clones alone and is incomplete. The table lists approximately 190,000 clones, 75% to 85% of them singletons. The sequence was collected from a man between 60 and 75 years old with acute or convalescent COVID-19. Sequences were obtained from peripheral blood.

The chain's CDR3 is CASSGSGGGETQYF. CDR3 bases: TGTGCCAGCTCAGGGAGCGGGGGCGGCGAGACCCAGTACTTC. This chain links TRBV18 with TRBJ2-5; 8 bases agree with TRBD2. CDR1 KGHSH and CDR2 LQKENI come from the germline V gene. V lost 5 bases and J lost 5; bases outside the gene matches: 7. The CDR3 loop spans 14 amino acids.